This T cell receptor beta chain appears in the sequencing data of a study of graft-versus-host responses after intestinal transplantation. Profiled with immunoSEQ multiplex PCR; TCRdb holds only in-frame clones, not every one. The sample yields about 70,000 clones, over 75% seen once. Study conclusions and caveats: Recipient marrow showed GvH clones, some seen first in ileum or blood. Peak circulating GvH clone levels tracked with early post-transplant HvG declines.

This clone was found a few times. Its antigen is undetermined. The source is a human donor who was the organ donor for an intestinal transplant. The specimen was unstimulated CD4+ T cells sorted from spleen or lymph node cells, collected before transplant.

The CDR3 loop is CASSQNRGPGTGELFF. In DNA, the CDR3 is TGCGCCAGCAGCCAAAACAGGGGCCCGGGCACCGGGGAGCTGTTTTTT. This chain connects TRBV5-1 to TRBJ2-2; 7 bases fit TRBD1. The V gene end was trimmed by 4 bases and the J gene end by 4 bases; junction bases not matched to a gene: 10. Germline assignment: CDR1 SGHRS and CDR2 YFSETQ. The CDR3 is 16 amino acids.